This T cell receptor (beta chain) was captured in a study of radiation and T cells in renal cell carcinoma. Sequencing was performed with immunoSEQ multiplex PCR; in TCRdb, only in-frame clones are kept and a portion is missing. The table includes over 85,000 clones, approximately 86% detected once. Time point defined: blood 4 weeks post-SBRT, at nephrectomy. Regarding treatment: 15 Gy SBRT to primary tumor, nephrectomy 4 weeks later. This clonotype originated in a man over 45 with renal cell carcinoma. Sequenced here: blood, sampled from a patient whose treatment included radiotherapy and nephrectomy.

The CDR3 DNA sequence: TGCGCCAGCAGCCCCAAGACAGGACGGAACACTGAAGCTTTCTTT. Translated, it gives CASSPKTGRNTEAFF. This chain links TRBV4-1 with TRBJ1-1, with a possible D match to TRBD1 (6 bases). CDR1 is MGHRA, CDR2 YSYEKL, per germline. The germline V and J ends were trimmed by 4 bases and 1 base, with 13 bases remaining between them. The CDR3 sequence is 15 residues long.